Reported below is one TCR beta chain. Libraries were prepared by immunoSEQ multiplex PCR; TCRdb keeps only in-frame clonotypes and omits some of them. The table includes 120,000 to 150,000 clones, more than 75% detected once. These data belong to a study of blood T cell repertoires in COVID-19. Study-level background: The United States, Italy and Spain supplied acute and convalescent COVID-19 samples. From T cells, B-cell-depleted T cells, or PBMCs came the material, which was cDNA or gDNA.

CDR3 length: 15 amino acids. V lost 1 base to trimming and J lost 0 bases, with 7 bases between them. The V gene's germline CDR1 is SGHAT and CDR2 FQNNGV. The sequence derives from a woman in her thirties with acute COVID-19. The chain recombines TRBV11-2 with TRBJ1-3; D gene uncertain. The sample was PBMCs or T cells enriched from blood (not recorded which). This chain's CDR3 is CASSLAGSSGNTIYF. The CDR3 DNA is TGTGCCAGCAGCTTAGCCGGGAGCTCTGGAAACACCATATATTTT.